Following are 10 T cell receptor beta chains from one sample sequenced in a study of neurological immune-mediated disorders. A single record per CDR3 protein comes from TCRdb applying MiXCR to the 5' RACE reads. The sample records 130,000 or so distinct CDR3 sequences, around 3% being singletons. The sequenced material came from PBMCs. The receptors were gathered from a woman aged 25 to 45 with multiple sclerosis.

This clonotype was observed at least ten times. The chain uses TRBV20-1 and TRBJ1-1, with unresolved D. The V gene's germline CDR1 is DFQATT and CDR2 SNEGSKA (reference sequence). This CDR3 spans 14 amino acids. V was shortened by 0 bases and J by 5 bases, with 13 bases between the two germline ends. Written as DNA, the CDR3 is TGCAGTGCTAGAGATTGGGTAGGGTCAACTGAAGCTTTCTTT. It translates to CSARDWVGSTEAFF.

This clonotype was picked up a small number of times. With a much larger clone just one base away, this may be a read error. The CDR3 DNA reads as TGTGACAGCAGTGGGGAGACCTACGAGCAGTACTTC. Protein: CDSSGETYEQYF. The chain combines TRBV6-2 or TRBV6-3 with TRBJ2-7, with D possibly being TRBD2 (5 bases). Germline V CDR1 and CDR2: MNHEY, SVGEGT. CDR3 length: 12 amino acids.

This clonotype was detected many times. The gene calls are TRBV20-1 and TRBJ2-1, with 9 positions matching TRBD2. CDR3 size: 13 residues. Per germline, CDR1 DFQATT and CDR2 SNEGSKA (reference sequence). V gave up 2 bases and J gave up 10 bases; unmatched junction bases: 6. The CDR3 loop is CSARLAGTQEQFF. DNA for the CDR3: TGCAGTGCTAGACTAGCGGGGACTCAGGAGCAGTTCTTC.

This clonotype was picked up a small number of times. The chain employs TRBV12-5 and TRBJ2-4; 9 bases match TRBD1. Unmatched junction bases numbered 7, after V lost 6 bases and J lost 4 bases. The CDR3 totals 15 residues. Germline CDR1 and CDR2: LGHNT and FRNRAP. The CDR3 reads CASGTGQGNKNIQYF. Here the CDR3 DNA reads TGTGCTAGTGGAACGGGACAGGGTAATAAAAACATTCAGTACTTC.

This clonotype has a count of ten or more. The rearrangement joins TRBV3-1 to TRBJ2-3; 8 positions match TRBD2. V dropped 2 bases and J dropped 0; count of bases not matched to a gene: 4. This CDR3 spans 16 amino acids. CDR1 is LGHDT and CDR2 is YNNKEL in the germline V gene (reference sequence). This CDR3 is CASSQLASGSTDTQYF. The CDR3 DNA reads TGTGCCAGCAGCCAATTAGCTAGCGGGAGCACAGATACGCAGTATTTT.

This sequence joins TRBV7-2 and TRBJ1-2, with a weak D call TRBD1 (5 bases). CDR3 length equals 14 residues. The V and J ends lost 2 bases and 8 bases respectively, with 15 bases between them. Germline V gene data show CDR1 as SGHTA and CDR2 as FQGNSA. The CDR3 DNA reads TGTGCCAGCAGCTTAAGAGTAGACGGGGGGGGCTACACCTTC. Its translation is CASSLRVDGGGYTF. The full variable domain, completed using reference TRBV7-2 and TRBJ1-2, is GAGVSQSPSNKVTEKGKDVELRCDPISGHTALYWYRQSLGQGLEFLIYFQGNSAPDKSGLPSDRFSAERTGGSVSTLTIQRTQQEDSAVYLCASSLRVDGGGYTFGSGTRLTVV.

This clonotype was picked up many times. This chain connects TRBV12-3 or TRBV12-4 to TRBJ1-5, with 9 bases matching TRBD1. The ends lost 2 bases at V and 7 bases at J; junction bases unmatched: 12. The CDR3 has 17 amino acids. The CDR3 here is CASSLLPGQGLRQPQHF. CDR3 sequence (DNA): TGTGCCAGCAGTTTACTCCCGGGACAGGGTCTCAGGCAGCCCCAGCATTTT.

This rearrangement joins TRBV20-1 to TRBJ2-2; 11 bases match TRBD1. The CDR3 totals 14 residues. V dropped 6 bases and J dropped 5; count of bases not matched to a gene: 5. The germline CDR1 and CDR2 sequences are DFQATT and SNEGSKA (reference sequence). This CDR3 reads CSARGTGGTGELFF. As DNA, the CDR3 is TGCAGTGCCAGGGGGACAGGGGGAACCGGGGAGCTGTTTTTT.

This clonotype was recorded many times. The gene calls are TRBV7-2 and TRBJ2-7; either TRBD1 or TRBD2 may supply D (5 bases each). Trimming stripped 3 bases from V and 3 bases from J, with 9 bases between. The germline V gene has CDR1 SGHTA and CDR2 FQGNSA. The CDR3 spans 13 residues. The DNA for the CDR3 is TGTGCCAGCAGCTTTTGGGACCGCTACGAGCAGTACTTC. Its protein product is CASSFWDRYEQYF.

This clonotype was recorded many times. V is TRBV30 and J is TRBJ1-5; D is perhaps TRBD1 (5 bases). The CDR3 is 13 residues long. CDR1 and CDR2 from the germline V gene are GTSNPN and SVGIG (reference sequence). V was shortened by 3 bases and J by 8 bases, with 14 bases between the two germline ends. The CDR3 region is CAWRGGTGEPQHF. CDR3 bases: TGTGCCTGGAGGGGGGGTACCGGAGAGCCCCAGCATTTT. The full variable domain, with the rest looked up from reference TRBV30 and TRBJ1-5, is SQTIHQWPATLVQPVGSPLSLECTVEGTSNPNLYWYRQAAGRGLQLLFYSVGIGQISSEVPQNLSASRPQDRQFILSSKKLLLSDSGFYLCAWRGGTGEPQHFGDGTRLSIL.